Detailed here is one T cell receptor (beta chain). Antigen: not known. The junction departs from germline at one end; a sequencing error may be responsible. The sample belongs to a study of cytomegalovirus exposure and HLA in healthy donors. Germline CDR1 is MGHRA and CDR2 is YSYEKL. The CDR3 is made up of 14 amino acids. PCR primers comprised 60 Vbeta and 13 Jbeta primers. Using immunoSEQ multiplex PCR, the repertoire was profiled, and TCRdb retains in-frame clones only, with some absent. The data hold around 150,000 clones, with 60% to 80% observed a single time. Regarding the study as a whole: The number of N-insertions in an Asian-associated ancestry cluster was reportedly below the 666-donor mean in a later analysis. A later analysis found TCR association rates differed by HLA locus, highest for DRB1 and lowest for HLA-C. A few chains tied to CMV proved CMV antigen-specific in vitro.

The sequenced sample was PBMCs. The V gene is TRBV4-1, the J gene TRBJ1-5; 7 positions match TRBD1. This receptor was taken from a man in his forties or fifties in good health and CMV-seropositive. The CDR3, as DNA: TGCGCCAGCAGCCAGGTGACAGGGCTTTACCCCAGGACATTT. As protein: CASSQVTGLYPRTF.